Reported below is one T cell receptor (beta chain). The antigen is not known. This entry belongs to a study of T cell responses to AZD1222 COVID-19 vaccine. Here immunoSEQ multiplex PCR was the method, and the copy in TCRdb shows in-frame clones only, minus some. The sample gives 150,000 to 200,000 clones, roughly nine tenths of which show up once; less than 1.5% is in the top ten. The study's findings and limits: Donors were chiefly white British, with a greater number of females, and clonal diversity was perhaps underestimated.

Combined were second doses at about 4 or about 12 weeks. The CDR3 contains 13 residues. Trimming took 5 bases from V and 3 from J, leaving 10 bases between them. The germline V gene has CDR1 SGHTA and CDR2 FQGNSA. The rearrangement joins TRBV7-2 to TRBJ1-1; D is unresolved. Sequencing used peripheral blood, obtained 28 days after the second AZD1222 dose. This receptor was taken from an adult who received the AZD1222 COVID-19 vaccine. CDR3 bases: TGTGCCAGCAGCCCAACGCGGGACACTGAAGCTTTCTTT. Its translation: CASSPTRDTEAFF.